This TCR beta chain appears in the sequencing data of a study of blood T cell repertoires in COVID-19. As for the study in general: The study drew acute and convalescent COVID-19 samples from the United States, Italy and Spain. The analysed material was cDNA or gDNA that came from T cells, B-cell-depleted T cells, or PBMCs.

V lost 3 bases to trimming and J lost 3 bases, with 10 bases between them. CDR3 size: 13 residues. Germline assignment: CDR1 SGHDT and CDR2 YYEEEE. Original handling: From reference gene primer amplification, estimates of nucleated cell counts were derived. Profiled with immunoSEQ multiplex PCR; TCRdb holds only in-frame clones, not every one. D and trimming were read from the DNA, whereas the V and J calls and clone size are those reported in that table. The top ten hold 20% to 25% of the sample, which has 90,000 to 120,000 clones, 70% to 80% seen once. The TCR comes from a man aged 65-85 years with active or convalescent COVID-19. This chain connects TRBV5-6 to TRBJ2-7; no definite D call. Sample: peripheral blood. The CDR3 nucleotides are TGTGCCAGCAGCTCCCCGGTCCACTACGAGCAGTACTTC. Its protein product is CASSSPVHYEQYF.